This T cell receptor beta chain was sequenced during a study of post-analysis software for immune sequencing data. Study context: Recorded disease courses covered relapsing-remitting, secondary progressive and progressive-relapsing multiple sclerosis. Some patients had no subtype annotation. Overall study findings and caveats: Controls had significantly higher normalized Chao1 diversity than multiple sclerosis patients.

Each TCR beta cDNA library carried unique molecular identifiers. The authors obtained 500,000 or so cDNA molecules from approximately 1 to 10 million T cells. TCRdb recomputed calls from the PCR reads with MiXCR, one row per CDR3 protein. The table records hundreds of thousands of distinct CDR3 sequences, less than 45% of them present only once. As to this clonotype: Its antigen is unidentified.

This receptor was obtained from a girl aged 5 to 17 with multiple sclerosis. The source material was blood.

CDR3 sequence (DNA): TGTGCCAGCAGTTCCGTCTCAGATACGCAGTATTTT. It codes for CASSSVSDTQYF. The V gene is TRBV28, the J gene TRBJ2-3; the D is unclear. This CDR3 region has 12 residues. Germline V CDR1 and CDR2: MDHEN, SYDVKM. Trimming cost V 4 bases and J 4 bases, with 6 bases left between them.